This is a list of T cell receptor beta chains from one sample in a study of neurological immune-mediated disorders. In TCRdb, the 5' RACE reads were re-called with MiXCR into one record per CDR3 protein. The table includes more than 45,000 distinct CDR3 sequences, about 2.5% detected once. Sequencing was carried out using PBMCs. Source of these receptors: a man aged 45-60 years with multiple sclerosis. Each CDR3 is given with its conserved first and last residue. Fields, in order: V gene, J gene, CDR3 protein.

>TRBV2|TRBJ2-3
CATAPGRDTQYF
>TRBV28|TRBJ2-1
CASVGGTNEQFF
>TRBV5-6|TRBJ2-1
CASSVGLAAYEQFF
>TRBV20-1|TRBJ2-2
CSALQGQGAAGELFF
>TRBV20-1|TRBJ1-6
CSAAGGWNSPLHF
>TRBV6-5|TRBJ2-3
CASSSLGSWPTDTQYF
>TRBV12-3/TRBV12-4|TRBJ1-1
CASSHTGSRVAFF
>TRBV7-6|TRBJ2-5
CASSLRREETQYF
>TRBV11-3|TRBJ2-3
CASSLDITDTQYF
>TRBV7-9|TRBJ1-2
CASSFSESYTF
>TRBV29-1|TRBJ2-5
CSARDTAKETQYF
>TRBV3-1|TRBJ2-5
CASSPGGGGTQYF
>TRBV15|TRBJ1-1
CATSTSVYTEAFF
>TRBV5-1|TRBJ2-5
CASSLAGSRTETQYF
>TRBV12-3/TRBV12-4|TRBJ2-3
CASSSALIHTQYF
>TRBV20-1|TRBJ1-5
CSARGQGQPQHF
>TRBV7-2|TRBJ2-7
CASSLNRLYEQYF
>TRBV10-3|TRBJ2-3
CAISVVIGRTDTQYF
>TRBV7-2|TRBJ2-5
CASSLVEETQYF
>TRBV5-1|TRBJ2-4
CASSEALQGNSILAKNIQYF
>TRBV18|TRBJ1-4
CASSPFVDEKLFF
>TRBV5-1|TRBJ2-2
CASSWHTGELFF
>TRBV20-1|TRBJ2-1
CSATQTSRDNEQFF
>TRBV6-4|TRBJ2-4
CASSDSLWGILAKNIQYF
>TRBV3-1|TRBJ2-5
CASSDIVLEGETQYF
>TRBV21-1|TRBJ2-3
CASSKDRSSGAMETDTQYF
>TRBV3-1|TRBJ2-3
CASRFSTDTQYF
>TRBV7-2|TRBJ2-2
CASSFLAPLAGNTGELFF
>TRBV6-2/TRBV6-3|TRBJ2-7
CASRSQGSGQYF
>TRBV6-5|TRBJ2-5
CASSWIRGETQYF
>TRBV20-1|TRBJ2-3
CSARENEALDTQYF
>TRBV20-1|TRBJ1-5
CSAREIATQHF
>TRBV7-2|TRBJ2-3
CASSPEWTDTQYF
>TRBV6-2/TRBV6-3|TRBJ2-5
CASSWGAGETQYF
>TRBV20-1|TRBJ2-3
CSAGGRHTDTQYF
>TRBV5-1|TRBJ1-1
CASSLVATSTEAFF
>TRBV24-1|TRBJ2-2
CATRGGNTGELFF
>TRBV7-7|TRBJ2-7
CASSLNDGGDYEQYF
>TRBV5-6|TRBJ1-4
CASSSGTAHEKLFF
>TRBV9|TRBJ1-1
CASSVAPENTEAFF
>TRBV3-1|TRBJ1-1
CASSQSGEAFF
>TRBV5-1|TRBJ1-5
CASSLGSSTISNQPQHF